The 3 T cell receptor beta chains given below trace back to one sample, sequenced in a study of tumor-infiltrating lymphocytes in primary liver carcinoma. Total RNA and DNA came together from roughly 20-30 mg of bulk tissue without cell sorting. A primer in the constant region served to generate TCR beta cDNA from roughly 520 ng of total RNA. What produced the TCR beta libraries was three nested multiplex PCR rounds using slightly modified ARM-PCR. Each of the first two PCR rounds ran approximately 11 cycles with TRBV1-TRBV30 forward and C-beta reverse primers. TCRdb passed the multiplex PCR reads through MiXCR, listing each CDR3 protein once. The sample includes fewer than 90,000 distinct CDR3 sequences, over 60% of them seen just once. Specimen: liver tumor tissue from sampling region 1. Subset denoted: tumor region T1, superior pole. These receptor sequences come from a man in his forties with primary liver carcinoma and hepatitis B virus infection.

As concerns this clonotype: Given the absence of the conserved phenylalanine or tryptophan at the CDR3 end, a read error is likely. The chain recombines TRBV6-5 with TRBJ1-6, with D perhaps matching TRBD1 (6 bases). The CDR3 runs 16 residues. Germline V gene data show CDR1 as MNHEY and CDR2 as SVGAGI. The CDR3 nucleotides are TGTACCAGCAGTTGGGGTAGGGGGGCCACCAATTCACCCCTCCACTTG. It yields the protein CTSSWGRGATNSPLHL.

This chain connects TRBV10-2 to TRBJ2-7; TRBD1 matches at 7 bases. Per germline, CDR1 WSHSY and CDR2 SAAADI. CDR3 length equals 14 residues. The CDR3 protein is CTISGQVPPYEQYF. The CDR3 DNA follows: TGCACCATCTCCGGACAGGTACCCCCCTACGAGCAGTACTTC.

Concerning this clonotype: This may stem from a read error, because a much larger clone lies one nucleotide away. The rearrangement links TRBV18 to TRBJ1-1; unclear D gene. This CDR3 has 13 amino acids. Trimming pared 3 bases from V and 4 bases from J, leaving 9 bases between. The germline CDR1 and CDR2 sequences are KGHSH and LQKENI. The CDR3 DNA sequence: TGTGCCAGCTCACCGATCGAGAGCACTGAAGCTTTCTTT. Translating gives CASSPIESTEAFF.